This T cell receptor beta chain was captured in a study of T cell responses to AZD1222 COVID-19 vaccine. Study background: Pooling was applied to second doses at about 4 or about 12 weeks. Study-wide results and limits: Targets within unmutated variant regions were reportedly found for nearly half of spike-specific TCRs. Possibly, clonal diversity was underestimated; donors were largely white British and included more females.

With regard to this clone: Its antigen is not known.

V was clipped by 3 bases and J by 4 bases; unmatched bases: 8. Germline V gives CDR1 LGHNA, CDR2 YSLEER. The CDR3 totals 16 residues. Some clones are missing from TCRdb's copy, which holds only in-frame ones; the method was immunoSEQ multiplex PCR. The table includes 85,000 to 100,000 clones, roughly nine tenths detected once. J is TRBJ2-2 and V is TRBV4-3; 7 bases are shared with TRBD2. The receptor was isolated from an adult in good health. The source material was peripheral blood, sampled on day 0 of AZD1222 vaccination. CDR3 residues: CASSQDLLASTGELFF. In DNA, the CDR3 is TGCGCCAGCAGCCAGGACCTACTAGCGTCCACCGGGGAGCTGTTTTTT.